The next 31 T cell receptor beta chains were all read from a single sample in a study of blood T cell repertoires in COVID-19. The protocol was immunoSEQ multiplex PCR, while the TCRdb copy is restricted to in-frame clones and leaves out a portion. The sample shows some 490,000 clones, around nine tenths of them seen only once. Sequenced input: PBMCs or T cells enriched from blood (not recorded which). The receptors were gathered from a woman in her sixties who had recovered from COVID-19.

The gene calls are TRBV28 and TRBJ2-3, with 7 bases aligning to TRBD2. V was clipped by 5 bases and J by 4 bases; unmatched bases: 9. There are 15 residues in the CDR3. Germline V gene sequence: CDR1 MDHEN, CDR2 SYDVKM. The CDR3 region has the DNA TGTGCCAGCAGTGTTTTGAGCGGGGCCCCAGATACGCAGTATTTT. This sequence encodes CASSVLSGAPDTQYF.

The rearrangement joins TRBV6-5 to TRBJ1-2, with a possible D match to TRBD1 (6 bases). Germline V gene data show CDR1 as MNHEY and CDR2 as SVGAGI. The CDR3 length is 14 residues. Trimming shortened V by 2 bases and J by 7 bases, and 14 bases separated the two germline ends. The CDR3 region has the DNA TGTGCCAGCAGTTACGGGTCAGGGGTATCTGGCTACACCTTC. Protein sequence: CASSYGSGVSGYTF.

The rearrangement uses TRBV2 and TRBJ2-1; the match to TRBD1 covers 7 bases. The V segment lost 5 bases and the J segment 3 bases; nucleotides outside the gene matches: 4. This CDR3 is 14 amino acids long. Germline V gives CDR1 SNHLY, CDR2 FYNNEI. DNA of the CDR3: TGTGCCAGCAGTTCCAACAGGGGCTACAATGAGCAGTTCTTC. It codes for CASSSNRGYNEQFF.

J is TRBJ2-7 and V is TRBV1; whether TRBD2, the table's D call, matches the DNA was not checked. TRBV1 counts as a pseudogene. The CDR3 is 16 amino acids. DNA of the CDR3: TGCACCAGCAGCCAAAGACTAGCGGGGGGGACCTACGAGCAGTACGTC. Its translation: CTSSQRLAGGTYEQYV.

The genes are TRBV2 and TRBJ2-1; D possibly corresponds to TRBD2 (6 bases). The CDR3 is 15 amino acids. Trimming removed 9 bases from V and 6 bases from J, with 21 bases in between. Germline CDR1 is SNHLY and CDR2 is FYNNEI. The CDR3 reads CASFDVGTGPNEQFF. The CDR3, as DNA: TGTGCCAGTTTCGATGTGGGGACTGGACCCAATGAGCAGTTCTTC.

V is TRBV6-5 and J is TRBJ2-1; tentative D call: TRBD2 (5 bases). Germline-derived CDR1 and CDR2 are MNHEY and SVGAGI. Trimming removed 0 bases from V and 7 bases from J, with 13 bases in between. The CDR3 spans 15 residues. This CDR3 reads CASSYSSGGANEQFF. The CDR3 nucleotides are TGTGCCAGCAGTTACTCGAGTGGAGGTGCGAATGAGCAGTTCTTC.

This clone has only a few counts. V and J are TRBV19 and TRBJ1-2, with TRBD1 identical over 7 bases. CDR1 and CDR2 (germline): LNHDA, SQIVND (reference sequence). CDR3 length: 13 residues. Trimming took 6 bases from V and 4 from J; bases not matched to a gene: 5. The CDR3 loop is CASRRQGLYGYTF. CDR3 bases: TGTGCCAGTAGGCGACAGGGACTCTATGGCTACACCTTC.

V and J are TRBV9 and TRBJ1-1, with a tentative D call TRBD1 (5 bases). The CDR3 consists of 16 residues. The germline V gene encodes CDR1 SGDLS and CDR2 YYNGEE. Trimming left V 3 bases short and J 1 base short, with 16 bases between. Written as DNA, the CDR3 is TGTGCCAGCAGCGCCAAGTGGGGCGACGCGAACACTGAAGCTTTCTTT. Protein: CASSAKWGDANTEAFF.

This clone showed up just once. The chain is built from TRBV2 and TRBJ2-1; a possible D gene is TRBD2 (5 bases). The CDR3 sequence is 14 residues long. Trimming took off 6 bases at V and 5 bases at J, with 14 bases between the two ends. Germline V lookup: CDR1 SNHLY, CDR2 FYNNEI. CDR3 loop: CASRRESVDNEQFF. CDR3 coding DNA: TGTGCCAGCAGGAGGGAATCGGTTGACAATGAGCAGTTCTTC. Combining the CDR3 with reference TRBV2 and TRBJ2-1 gives the whole variable domain EPEVTQTPSHQVTQMGQEVILRCVPISNHLYFYWYRQILGQKVEFLVSFYNNEISEKSEIFDDQFSVERPDGSNFTLKIRSTKLEDSAMYFCASRRESVDNEQFFGPGTRLTVL.

The chain has TRBV19 and TRBJ2-1, with 7 bases identical to TRBD1. After removal of 5 bases from V and 11 bases from J, the junction contained 9 bases not matched to a gene. The CDR3 is made up of 13 amino acids. Germline CDR1 is LNHDA and CDR2 is SQIVND (reference sequence). The CDR3 here is CASSQSDRIKQFF. CDR3 nucleotides: TGTGCCAGTAGTCAATCGGACAGGATCAAGCAGTTCTTC.

The chain couples TRBV28 to TRBJ1-2, with D tentatively TRBD1 (6 bases). The germline CDR1 and CDR2 sequences are MDHEN and SYDVKM. The length of the CDR3 is 13 residues. The V end was cut by 4 bases, the J end by 4 bases, with 10 bases between. CDR3 protein: CASSSRGIYGYTF. In DNA, the CDR3 is TGTGCCAGCAGTTCCAGGGGCATCTATGGCTACACCTTC.

The J gene is TRBJ1-1, the V gene TRBV19, with a possible D match to TRBD1 (6 bases). The V end lost 3 bases, the J end lost 7 bases, and 12 bases lay between the germline ends. CDR1 and CDR2 (germline): LNHDA, SQIVND (reference sequence). This CDR3 has 13 amino acids. CDR3 in DNA: TGTGCCAGTAGTATCAAAGGACAGTTTGAAGCTTTCTTT. It codes for CASSIKGQFEAFF.

The V and J genes are TRBV19 and TRBJ2-3; no reliable D call. Trimming took off 7 bases at V and 2 bases at J, with 10 bases between the two ends. The CDR3 is 13 amino acids. Germline V gene lookup returns CDR1 LNHDA and CDR2 SQIVND (reference sequence). This chain's CDR3 is CASTVQHTDTQYF. The CDR3 coding sequence is TGTGCCAGTACGGTACAGCACACAGATACGCAGTATTTT.

The J gene is TRBJ1-2, the V gene TRBV18; D unclear. Germline V gene sequence: CDR1 KGHSH, CDR2 LQKENI. Trimming pared 3 bases from V and 0 bases from J, leaving 8 bases between. The CDR3 is 14 amino acids. DNA of the CDR3: TGTGCCAGCTCACCCCAGGAAACTAACTATGGCTACACCTTC. As protein: CASSPQETNYGYTF.

V gene TRBV11-2 combines with J gene TRBJ2-1; possible D gene TRBD2, 5 bases. Trimming removed 1 base at V and 5 bases at J, with 9 bases between. The CDR3 consists of 14 residues. Germline lookup yields CDR1 SGHAT and CDR2 FQNNGV. In DNA, the CDR3 is TGTGCCAGCAGCTTAGTTGGGCGGGACAATGAGCAGTTCTTC. Protein: CASSLVGRDNEQFF.

This clone was detected only a few times. V gene TRBV2 combines with J gene TRBJ2-2, with D maybe TRBD1 (6 bases). CDR3 size: 17 residues. V gave up 4 bases and J gave up 3 bases, with 18 bases separating them. Germline V lookup: CDR1 SNHLY, CDR2 FYNNEI. CDR3 region: CASSAAGAVVDTGELFF. DNA for the CDR3: TGTGCCAGCAGTGCGGCAGGGGCGGTAGTGGACACCGGGGAGCTGTTTTTT.

The chain carries TRBV12-5 and TRBJ1-5; 8 positions match TRBD1. J was trimmed by 6 bases and V by 1 base; bases with no gene match: 5. There are 15 residues in the CDR3. Germline CDR1 reads LGHNT; CDR2 reads FRNRAP. The CDR3 is CASGLGTGTGQPQHF. CDR3 nucleotides: TGTGCTAGTGGTTTGGGGACAGGGACGGGTCAGCCCCAGCATTTT.

This rearrangement joins TRBV15 to TRBJ2-3, with 7 bases matching TRBD1. The CDR3 has 15 residues. The junction had 4 bases not matched to a gene; V was cut back by 4 bases and J by 0 bases. Germline assignment: CDR1 LNHNV and CDR2 YYDKDF (reference sequence). CDR3 nucleotide sequence: TGTGCCACCAGCACCGGACAGGTGAGCACAGATACGCAGTATTTT. Its protein product is CATSTGQVSTDTQYF. The full variable domain, in which reference TRBV15 and TRBJ2-3 provide the parts outside the CDR3, is DAMVIQNPRYQVTQFGKPVTLSCSQTLNHNVMYWYQQKSSQAPKLLFHYYDKDFNNEADTPDNFQSRRPNTSFCFLDIRSPGLGDTAMYLCATSTGQVSTDTQYFGPGTRLTVL.

This chain uses TRBV30 with TRBJ2-7; a weak D match, TRBD2 (6 bases). Trimming removed 3 bases at V and 6 bases at J, with 18 bases between. The CDR3 is 14 residues long. Germline V gene data show CDR1 as GTSNPN and CDR2 as SVGIG (reference sequence). In DNA form, the CDR3 reads TGTGCCTGGAGCCACGCGATCGGGGGAGGCGAGCAGTACTTC. Its translation: CAWSHAIGGGEQYF.

The CDR3 region is CASSLPTSGGANEQFF. The CDR3 nucleotides are TGTGCCAGCAGTTTGCCCACTAGCGGGGGGGCGAATGAGCAGTTCTTC. V and J are TRBV27 and TRBJ2-1, with 13 bases identical to TRBD2. Germline CDR1 MNHEY, CDR2 SMNVEV (reference sequence). V shed 3 bases and J 7 bases; nucleotides not matched to a gene: 6. This CDR3 has 16 amino acids.

The V gene is TRBV5-8, the J gene TRBJ2-7; 12 bases agree with TRBD1. Looked up from germline, CDR1 is SGHTS and CDR2 is YDEGEE. The V gene end was trimmed by 5 bases and the J gene end by 7 bases; junction bases not matched to a gene: 10. This CDR3 comprises 15 residues. The CDR3 bases are TGTGCCAGCAGACGTTCCGGGACAGGGGGCGGTGAGCAGTACTTC. This translates into CASRRSGTGGGEQYF.

This chain connects TRBV21-1 to TRBJ2-3; no DNA check was done on the table's D call, TRBD1. TRBV21-1 is a pseudogene locus. This CDR3 region has 17 residues. The CDR3: CASSKGRQGARADTQYF. CDR3 DNA: TGTGCCAGCAGCAAAGGTAGACAGGGGGCTCGGGCAGATACGCAGTATTTT.

Concerning this clone itself: Compared with germline, one end of the junction differs, possibly owing to a read error. The V gene is TRBV29-1, the J gene TRBJ1-1; TRBD1 matches 9 bases. The CDR3 sequence is 15 residues long. Germline assignment: CDR1 SQVTM and CDR2 ANQGSEA. Here the CDR3 reads CSVRGQGGLITEAFF. The CDR3 DNA sequence: TGCAGCGTTAGGGGACAGGGTGGATTGATCACTGAAGCCTTCTTT. Full variable domain (rest looked up from reference TRBV29-1 and TRBJ1-1): SAVISQKPSRDICQRGTSLTIQCQVDSQVTMMFWYRQQPGQSLTLIATANQGSEATYESGFVIDKFPISRPNLTFSTLTVSNMSPEDSSIYLCSVRGQGGLITEAFFGQGTRLTVV.

J is TRBJ2-2 and V is TRBV5-6; TRBD1 agrees at 8 bases. The CDR3 covers 15 residues. Trimming removed 5 bases from V and 7 bases from J; junction bases left unmatched: 10. The germline V gene has CDR1 SGHDT and CDR2 YYEEEE. The CDR3 region has the DNA TGTGCCAGCAGTTTCCCGGACAGGGAGGACGGGGAGCTGTTTTTT. Translation: CASSFPDREDGELFF.

The V gene is TRBV5-1, the J gene TRBJ1-6, with D possibly being TRBD1 (5 bases). V was shortened by 1 base and J by 8 bases, with 13 bases between the two germline ends. This CDR3 spans 15 amino acids. Germline V gene lookup returns CDR1 SGHRS and CDR2 YFSETQ. DNA for the CDR3: TGCGCCAGCAGCTTGCTCCAGGGAACCGATTCACCCCTCCACTTT. Translating gives CASSLLQGTDSPLHF.

The chain links TRBV6-5 to TRBJ1-1; D is unresolved. CDR1 is MNHEY and CDR2 is SVGAGI in the germline V gene. CDR3 size: 14 residues. V was clipped by 6 bases and J by 6 bases, with 17 bases between them. The CDR3 DNA is TGTGCCAGCAGGGAGGGAGGCGGTGGGGCTGAAGCTTTCTTT. Amino acid sequence: CASREGGGGAEAFF.

This clone appeared a few times. The CDR3 nucleotides read TGTGCCAGCTCACCACCGGGACACGAAAACTATGGCTACACCTTC. Its protein is CASSPPGHENYGYTF. This chain uses TRBV18 with TRBJ1-2, with TRBD1 as a possible D gene (6 bases). The V and J ends lost 0 bases and 2 bases respectively, with 10 bases between them. The CDR3 has 15 amino acids. Germline values: CDR1 KGHSH, CDR2 LQKENI.

The V and J genes are TRBV25-1 and TRBJ1-4; the match to TRBD1 covers 7 bases. V was clipped by 8 bases and J by 2 bases; unmatched bases: 2. Per germline, CDR1 MGHDK and CDR2 SYGVNS. The CDR3 sequence is 13 residues long. The chain's CDR3 is CASSGQTNEKLFF. CDR3 coding DNA: TGTGCCAGCTCGGGACAGACTAATGAAAAACTGTTTTTT.

V is TRBV6-6 and J is TRBJ2-6, with D possibly matching TRBD2 (7 bases). The CDR3 loop spans 18 amino acids. The germline V gene has CDR1 MNHNY and CDR2 SVGAGI (reference sequence). V was shortened by 5 bases and J by 0 bases, with 17 bases between the two germline ends. The CDR3, as DNA: TGTGCCAGCAGTCCCAAGAGGGGGGGACCCTCTGGGGCCAACGTCCTGACTTTC. Protein product: CASSPKRGGPSGANVLTF.

The rearrangement joins TRBV11-2 to TRBJ2-3; 7 positions match TRBD1. There are 14 residues in the CDR3. J was trimmed by 7 bases and V by 10 bases; bases with no gene match: 14. CDR1 is SGHAT and CDR2 is FQNNGV in the germline V gene. The CDR3 DNA is TGTGCCATTTCGGGACAGACCCCGCTGAATACGCAGTATTTT. Translation: CAISGQTPLNTQYF.

Here the CDR3 reads CASSPAATNEKLFF. Here the CDR3 DNA reads TGTGCCAGCTCACCAGCGGCAACTAATGAAAAACTGTTTTTT. The chain has TRBV18 and TRBJ1-4, with unresolved D. This CDR3 is 14 amino acids long. Germline assignment: CDR1 KGHSH and CDR2 LQKENI. Trimming took off 2 bases at V and 0 bases at J, with 4 bases between the two ends.